A single sample gave rise to the 4 T cell receptor beta chains below, sequenced in a study of identifying expanded T cells in peripheral blood. TCRdb's table, derived via immunoSEQ multiplex PCR, lists solely in-frame clones and lacks some. This table holds around 63,000 clones, about 90% found once. Source material: blood. These receptors were taken from a person aged 18-70 years in good health.

Sample share makes this clone medium-sized. The chain links TRBV6-1 to TRBJ2-7; perhaps TRBD2 as D (6 bases). The germline gives CDR1 MNHNS, CDR2 SASEGT. Trimming took 5 bases from V and 2 from J, leaving 10 bases between them. CDR3 size: 13 residues. CDR3 nucleotides: TGTGCCAGCAGTCGGGACTCCACCTACGAGCAGTACTTC. Amino acids: CASSRDSTYEQYF.

The CDR3 bases are TGCGCCAGCAGCCAACAAACAGGGACCACCGGGGAGCTGTTTTTT. This gives the protein CASSQQTGTTGELFF. This rearrangement joins TRBV4-1 to TRBJ2-2; possible D gene TRBD1, 6 bases. This CDR3 is 15 amino acids long. Germline V gene data show CDR1 as MGHRA and CDR2 as YSYEKL. Deletions cut 2 bases from V and 4 bases from J, with 11 bases between.

This sequence joins TRBV6-4 and TRBJ1-5; D gene unclear. Looked up from germline, CDR1 is MRHNA and CDR2 is SNTAGT. V was clipped by 8 bases and J by 3 bases, with 17 bases between them. CDR3 length: 15 residues. The CDR3 DNA reads TGTGCCAGCGAACCAAAAACGGCCCACAATCAGCCCCAGCATTTT. Amino acids: CASEPKTAHNQPQHF.

CDR3 coding DNA: TGTGCCAGCAGACAGAACTCGGGTCGAACTAATGAAAAACTGTTTTTT. As protein: CASRQNSGRTNEKLFF. The chain combines TRBV6-6 with TRBJ1-4; D call uncertain. CDR1 is MNHNY and CDR2 is SVGAGI in the germline V gene (reference sequence). The CDR3 totals 16 residues. Deletions cut 6 bases from V and 1 base from J, with 15 bases between.